Below are 2 T cell receptor beta chains sequenced from a single sample in a study of T cell repertoires in aging, cancer and after chemotherapy. Multiplex touch-down PCR with TRB-A/B primers amplified rearranged V-D-J TRB sequences. TCRdb reprocessed the multiplex PCR reads with MiXCR, giving one entry per CDR3 protein. Found here are more than 10,000 distinct CDR3 sequences, 30% to 35% of them singletons; the top ten hold under 20%. Amplification of TCR beta used genomic DNA extracted from peripheral blood. The sample taken for sequencing was blood. These TCRs come from a human donor in good health. The donor label of this sample is uncertain.

About this clonotype itself: One end of the junction is discordant with germline, which a read error may explain. The chain carries TRBV27 and TRBJ1-6, with 7 bases identical to TRBD1. Germline CDR1 MNHEY, CDR2 SMNVEV (reference sequence). This CDR3 has 15 amino acids. The CDR3 DNA sequence: TGTGCCAGCAGTTTGGGACAGACTTTAAATTTACCCCTCCACTTT. Translated, it gives CASSLGQTLNLPLHF.

The CDR3 is CASSERGQKNEQFF. The CDR3 DNA follows: TGTGCCAGCAGTGAACGAGGACAGAAAAATGAGCAGTTCTTC. The V call is TRBV6-4, the J call TRBJ2-1, with a tentative D call TRBD1 (6 bases). This CDR3 has 14 residues. Trimming cost V 3 bases and J 7 bases, with 13 bases left between them. The germline CDR1 and CDR2 sequences are MRHNA and SNTAGT.